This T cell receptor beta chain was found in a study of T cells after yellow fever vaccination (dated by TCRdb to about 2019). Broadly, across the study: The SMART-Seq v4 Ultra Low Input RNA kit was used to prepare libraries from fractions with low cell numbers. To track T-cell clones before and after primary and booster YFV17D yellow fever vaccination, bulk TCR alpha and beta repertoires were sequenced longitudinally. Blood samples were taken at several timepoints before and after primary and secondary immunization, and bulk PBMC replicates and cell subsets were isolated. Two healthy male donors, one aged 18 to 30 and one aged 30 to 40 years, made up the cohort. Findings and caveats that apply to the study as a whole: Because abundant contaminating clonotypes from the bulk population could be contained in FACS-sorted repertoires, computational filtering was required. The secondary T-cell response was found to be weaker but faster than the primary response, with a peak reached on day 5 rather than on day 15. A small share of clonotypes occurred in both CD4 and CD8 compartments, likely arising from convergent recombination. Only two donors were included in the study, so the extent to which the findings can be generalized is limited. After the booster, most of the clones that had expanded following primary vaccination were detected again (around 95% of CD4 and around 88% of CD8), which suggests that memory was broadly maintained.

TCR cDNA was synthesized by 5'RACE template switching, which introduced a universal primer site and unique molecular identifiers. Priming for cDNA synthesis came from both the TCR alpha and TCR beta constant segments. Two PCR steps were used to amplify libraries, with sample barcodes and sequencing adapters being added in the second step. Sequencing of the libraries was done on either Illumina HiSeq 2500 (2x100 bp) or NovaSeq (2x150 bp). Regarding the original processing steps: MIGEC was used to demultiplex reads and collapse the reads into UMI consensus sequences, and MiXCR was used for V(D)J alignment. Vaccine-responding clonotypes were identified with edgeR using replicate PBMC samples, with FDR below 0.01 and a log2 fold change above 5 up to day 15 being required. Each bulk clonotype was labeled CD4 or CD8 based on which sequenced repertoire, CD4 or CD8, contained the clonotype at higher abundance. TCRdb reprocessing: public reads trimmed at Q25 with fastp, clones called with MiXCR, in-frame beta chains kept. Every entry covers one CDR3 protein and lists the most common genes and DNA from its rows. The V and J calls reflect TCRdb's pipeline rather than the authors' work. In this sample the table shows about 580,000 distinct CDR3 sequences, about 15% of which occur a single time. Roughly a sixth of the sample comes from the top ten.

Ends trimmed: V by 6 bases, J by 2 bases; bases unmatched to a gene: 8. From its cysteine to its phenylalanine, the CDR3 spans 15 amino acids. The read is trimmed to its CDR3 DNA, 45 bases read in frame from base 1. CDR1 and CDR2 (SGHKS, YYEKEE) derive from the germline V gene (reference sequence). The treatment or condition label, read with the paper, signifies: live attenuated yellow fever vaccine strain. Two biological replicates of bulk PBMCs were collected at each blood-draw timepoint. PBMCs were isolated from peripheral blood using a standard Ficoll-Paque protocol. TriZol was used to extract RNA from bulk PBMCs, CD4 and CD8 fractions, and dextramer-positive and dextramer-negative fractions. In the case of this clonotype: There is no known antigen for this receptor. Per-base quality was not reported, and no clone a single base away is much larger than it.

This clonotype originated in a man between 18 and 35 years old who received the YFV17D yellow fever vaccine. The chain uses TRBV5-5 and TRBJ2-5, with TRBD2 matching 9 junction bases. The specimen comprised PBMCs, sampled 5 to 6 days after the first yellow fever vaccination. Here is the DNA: TGTGCCAGCAACTCCGTGCGGGGGGGGCAAGAGACCCAGTACTTC. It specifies CASNSVRGGQETQYF.